This T cell receptor (beta chain) was found in a study of T cells in localized non-small cell lung cancer. With 1 base clipped from V and 9 bases from J, the junction kept 6 bases outside the gene matches. Germline CDR1 is SGHNT and CDR2 is YENEEA. This CDR3 has 15 residues. About this clone: Antigen unknown.

General study points: Uninvolved adjacent lung had the highest recorded T cell clonality, with tumor below it. Overall survival was longer when the density of T cells in the blood was higher. A median about 54 of the top 100 tumor clones appeared in adjacent lung.

Sequenced by immunoSEQ multiplex PCR; TCRdb stores in-frame clones only, minus some. The sample lists tens of thousands of clones; roughly 87% were seen once. The origin of this receptor is a woman between 35 and 70 years old with stage I lung adenocarcinoma. The chain recombines TRBV11-3 with TRBJ1-6; 7 nucleotides agree with TRBD1. The sequencing used peripheral blood, collected before any cancer treatment. CDR3 amino acids: CASSLATGSTSPLHF. The CDR3 DNA is TGTGCCAGCAGCTTAGCGACAGGGTCAACTTCACCCCTCCACTTT.